The present T cell receptor (beta chain) was sequenced within a study of T-cell reconstitution after alpha-beta-depleted transplantation in children. Germline V gene data show CDR1 as SGDLS and CDR2 as YYNGEE. The CDR3 extends over 13 amino acids. V gave up 4 bases and J gave up 5 bases, with 10 bases separating them. Researchers prepared the TCRbeta library using unique molecular identifiers, the study reports. TCRdb redid the calling of the PCR reads with MiXCR, one entry per CDR3 protein. The table shows 780,000 or so distinct CDR3 sequences, with 15% to 20% occurring only once. This clonotype occurred many times. Antigen: not known. Findings and caveats of the study: Fresh T-cell production supplied most of the T-cell counts and diversity seen one year after transplant. Several hundred expanded graft clones reportedly were the source of alpha-beta T cells about two months after transplant. The high TCRbeta diversity at day 60 in some patients came from surviving recipient T cells and thymic progenitors.

This sequence originates from a male patient between 10 and 17 years old who had a stem cell transplant for acute lymphoblastic leukemia, so the T cells may come from the graft donor. V gene TRBV9 combines with J gene TRBJ2-1, with D perhaps matching TRBD2 (5 bases). The input for sequencing was PBMCs, mostly from graft donor cells, taken 360 days after TCRalphabeta/CD19-depleted stem cell transplant. The DNA for the CDR3 is TGTGCCAGCAGCTCCTGGACTGACAATGAGCAGTTCTTC. Protein sequence: CASSSWTDNEQFF.